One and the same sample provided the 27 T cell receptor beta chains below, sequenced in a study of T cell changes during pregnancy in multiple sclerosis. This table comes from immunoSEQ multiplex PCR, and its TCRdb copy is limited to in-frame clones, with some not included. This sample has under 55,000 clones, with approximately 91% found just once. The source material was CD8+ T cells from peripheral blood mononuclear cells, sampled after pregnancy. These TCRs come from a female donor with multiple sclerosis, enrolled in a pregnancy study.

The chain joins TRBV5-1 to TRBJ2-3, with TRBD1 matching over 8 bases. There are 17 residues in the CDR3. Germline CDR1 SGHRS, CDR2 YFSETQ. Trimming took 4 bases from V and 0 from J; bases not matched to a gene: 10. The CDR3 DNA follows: TGCGCCAGCAGCGCCGTGACAGGGGTTTTGAGCACAGATACGCAGTATTTT. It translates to CASSAVTGVLSTDTQYF. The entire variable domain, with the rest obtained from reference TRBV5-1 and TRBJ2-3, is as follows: KAGVTQTPRYLIKTRGQQVTLSCSPISGHRSVSWYQQTPGQGLQFLFEYFSETQRNKGNFPGRFSGRQFSNSRSEMNVSTLELGDSALYLCASSAVTGVLSTDTQYFGPGTRLTVL.

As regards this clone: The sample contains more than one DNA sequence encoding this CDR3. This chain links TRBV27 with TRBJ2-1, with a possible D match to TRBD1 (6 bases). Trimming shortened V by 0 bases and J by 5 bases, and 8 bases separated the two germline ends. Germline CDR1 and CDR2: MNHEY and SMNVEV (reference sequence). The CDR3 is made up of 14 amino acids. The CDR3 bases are TGTGCCAGCAGTTTATCAAGACAGGACAATGAGCAGTTCTTC. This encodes CASSLSRQDNEQFF.

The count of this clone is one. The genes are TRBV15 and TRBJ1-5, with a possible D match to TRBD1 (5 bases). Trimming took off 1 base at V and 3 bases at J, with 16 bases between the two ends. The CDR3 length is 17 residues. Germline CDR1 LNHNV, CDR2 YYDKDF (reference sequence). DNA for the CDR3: TGTGCCACCAGCAGAGGGTCAGGGTTGACTCCCAATCAGCCCCAGCATTTT. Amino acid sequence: CATSRGSGLTPNQPQHF.

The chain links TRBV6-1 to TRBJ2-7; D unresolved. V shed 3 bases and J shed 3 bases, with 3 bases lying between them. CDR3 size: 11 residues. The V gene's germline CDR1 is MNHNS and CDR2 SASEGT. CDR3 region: CASSDSYEQYF. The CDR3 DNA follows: TGTGCCAGCAGTGACAGCTACGAGCAGTACTTC.

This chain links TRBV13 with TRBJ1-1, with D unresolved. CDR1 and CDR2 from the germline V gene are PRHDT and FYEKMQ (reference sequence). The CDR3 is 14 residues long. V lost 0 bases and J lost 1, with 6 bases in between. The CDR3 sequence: CASSLGQSNTEAFF. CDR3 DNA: TGTGCCAGCAGCTTAGGGCAGTCGAACACTGAAGCTTTCTTT. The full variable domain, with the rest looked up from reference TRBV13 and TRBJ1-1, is AAGVIQSPRHLIKEKRETATLKCYPIPRHDTVYWYQQGPGQDPQFLISFYEKMQSDKGSIPDRFSAQQFSDYHSELNMSSLELGDSALYFCASSLGQSNTEAFFGQGTRLTVV.

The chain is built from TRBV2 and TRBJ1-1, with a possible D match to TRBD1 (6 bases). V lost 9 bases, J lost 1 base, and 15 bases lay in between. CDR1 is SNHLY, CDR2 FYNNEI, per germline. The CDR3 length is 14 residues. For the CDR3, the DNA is TGTGCCAGTCGAGGGGGATATCAGAACACTGAAGCTTTCTTT. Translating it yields CASRGGYQNTEAFF.

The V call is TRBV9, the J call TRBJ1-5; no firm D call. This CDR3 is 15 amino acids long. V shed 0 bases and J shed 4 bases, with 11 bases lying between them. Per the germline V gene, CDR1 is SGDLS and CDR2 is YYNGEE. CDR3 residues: CASSVDWSGNQPQHF. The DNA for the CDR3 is TGTGCCAGCAGCGTAGACTGGTCCGGGAATCAGCCCCAGCATTTT.

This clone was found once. In DNA form, the CDR3 reads TGTGCCAGCTCACCACAAAGAGACAGGGGGTACTACGAGCAGTACTTC. Translation: CASSPQRDRGYYEQYF. This chain uses TRBV18 with TRBJ2-7; 9 nucleotides line up with TRBD1. V shed 1 base and J 3 bases; nucleotides not matched to a gene: 7. The CDR3 contains 16 residues. Germline V gene data show CDR1 as KGHSH and CDR2 as LQKENI.

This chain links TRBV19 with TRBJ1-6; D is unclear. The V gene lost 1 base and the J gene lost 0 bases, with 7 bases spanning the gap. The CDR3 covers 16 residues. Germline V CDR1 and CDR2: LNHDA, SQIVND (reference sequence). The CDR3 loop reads CASSIGGFSYNSPLHF. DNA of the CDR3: TGTGCCAGTAGTATAGGCGGTTTCTCCTATAATTCACCCCTCCACTTT.

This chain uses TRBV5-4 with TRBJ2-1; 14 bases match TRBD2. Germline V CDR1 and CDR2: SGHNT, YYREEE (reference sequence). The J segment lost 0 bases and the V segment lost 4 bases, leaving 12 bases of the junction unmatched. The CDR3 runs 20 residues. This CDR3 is CASSLGLAGGQTDSYNEQFF. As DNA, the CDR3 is TGTGCCAGCAGCCTAGGACTAGCGGGGGGCCAAACGGACTCCTACAATGAGCAGTTCTTC.

The CDR3, as DNA: TGTGCCAGCAGCTTAAGGGGCTACAATGAGCAGTTCTTC. Translation gives CASSLRGYNEQFF. V and J are TRBV11-2 and TRBJ2-1, with D maybe TRBD1 (5 bases). Germline assignment: CDR1 SGHAT and CDR2 FQNNGV. The CDR3 consists of 13 residues. The germline V and J ends were trimmed by 2 bases and 3 bases, with 5 bases remaining between them.

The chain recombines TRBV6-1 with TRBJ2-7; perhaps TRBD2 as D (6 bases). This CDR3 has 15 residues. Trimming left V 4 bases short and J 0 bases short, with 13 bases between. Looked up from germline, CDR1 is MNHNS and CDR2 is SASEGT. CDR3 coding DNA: TGTGCCAGCAGTGGCCCGGACGGGAGCTCCTACGAGCAGTACTTC. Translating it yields CASSGPDGSSYEQYF.

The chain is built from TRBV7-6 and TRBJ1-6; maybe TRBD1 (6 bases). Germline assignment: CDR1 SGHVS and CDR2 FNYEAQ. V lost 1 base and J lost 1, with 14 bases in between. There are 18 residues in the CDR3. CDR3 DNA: TGTGCCAGCAGCTTAGAATCGGGGGGGCCGTCCTATAATTCACCCCTCCACTTT. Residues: CASSLESGGPSYNSPLHF.

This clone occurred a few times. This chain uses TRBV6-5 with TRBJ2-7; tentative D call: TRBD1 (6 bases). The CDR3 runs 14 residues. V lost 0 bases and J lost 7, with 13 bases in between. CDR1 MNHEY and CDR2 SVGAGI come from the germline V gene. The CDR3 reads CASSYSMQGREQYF. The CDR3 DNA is TGTGCCAGCAGTTACTCGATGCAGGGGCGAGAGCAGTACTTC.

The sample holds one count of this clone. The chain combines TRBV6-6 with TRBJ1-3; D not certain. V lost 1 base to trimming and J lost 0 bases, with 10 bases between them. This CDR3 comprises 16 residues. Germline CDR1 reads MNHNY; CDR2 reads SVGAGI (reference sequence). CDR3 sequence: CASSYLAVVSGNTIYF. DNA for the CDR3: TGTGCCAGCAGTTACTTAGCGGTGGTCTCTGGAAACACCATATATTTT.

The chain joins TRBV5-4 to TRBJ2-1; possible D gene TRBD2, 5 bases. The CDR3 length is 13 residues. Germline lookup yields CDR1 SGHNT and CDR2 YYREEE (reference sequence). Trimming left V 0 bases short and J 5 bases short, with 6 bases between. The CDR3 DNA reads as TGTGCCAGCAGCTTGGACGGGGACAATGAGCAGTTCTTC. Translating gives CASSLDGDNEQFF.

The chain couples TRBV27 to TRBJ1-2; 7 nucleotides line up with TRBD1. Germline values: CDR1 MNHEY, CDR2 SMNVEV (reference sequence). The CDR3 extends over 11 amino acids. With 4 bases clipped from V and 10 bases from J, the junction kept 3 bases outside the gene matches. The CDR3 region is CASSSGQIYTF. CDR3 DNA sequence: TGTGCCAGCAGTTCGGGACAGATCTACACCTTC.

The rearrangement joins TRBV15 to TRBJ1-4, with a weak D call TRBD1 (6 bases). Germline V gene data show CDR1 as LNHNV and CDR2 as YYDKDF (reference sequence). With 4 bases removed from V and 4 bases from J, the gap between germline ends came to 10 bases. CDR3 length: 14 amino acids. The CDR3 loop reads CATSIGQLNEKLFF. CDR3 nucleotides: TGTGCCACCAGCATCGGACAGCTTAATGAAAAACTGTTTTTT.

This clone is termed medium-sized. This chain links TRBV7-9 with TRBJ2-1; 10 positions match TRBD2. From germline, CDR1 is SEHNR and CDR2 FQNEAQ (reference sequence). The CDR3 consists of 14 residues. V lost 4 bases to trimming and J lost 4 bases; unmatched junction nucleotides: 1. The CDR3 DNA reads TGTGCCAGCAGCTCGACTAGCGGGTACAATGAGCAGTTCTTC. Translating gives CASSSTSGYNEQFF. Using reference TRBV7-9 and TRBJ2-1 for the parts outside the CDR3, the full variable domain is DTGVSQNPRHKITKRGQNVTFRCDPISEHNRLYWYRQTLGQGPEFLTYFQNEAQLEKSRLLSDRFSAERPKGSFSTLEIQRTEQGDSAMYLCASSSTSGYNEQFFGPGTRLTVL.

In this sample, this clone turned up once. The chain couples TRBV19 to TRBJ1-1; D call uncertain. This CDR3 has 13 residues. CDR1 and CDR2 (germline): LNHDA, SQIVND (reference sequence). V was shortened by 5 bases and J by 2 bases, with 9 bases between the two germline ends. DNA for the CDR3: TGTGCCAGTAGTGAAACAGCAAACACTGAAGCTTTCTTT. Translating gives CASSETANTEAFF.

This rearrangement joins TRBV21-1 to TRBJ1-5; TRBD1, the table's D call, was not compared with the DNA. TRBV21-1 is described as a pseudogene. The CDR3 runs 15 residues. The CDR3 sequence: CARGRQEDCNQPQHF. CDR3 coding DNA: TGTGCCAGGGGGAGACAGGAGGATTGCAATCAGCCCCAGCATTTT.

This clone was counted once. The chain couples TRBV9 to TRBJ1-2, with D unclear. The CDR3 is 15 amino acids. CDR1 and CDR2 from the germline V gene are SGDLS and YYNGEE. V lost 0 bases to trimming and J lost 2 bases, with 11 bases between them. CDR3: CASSVEPVLNYGYTF. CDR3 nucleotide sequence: TGTGCCAGCAGCGTAGAGCCGGTGTTGAACTATGGCTACACCTTC.

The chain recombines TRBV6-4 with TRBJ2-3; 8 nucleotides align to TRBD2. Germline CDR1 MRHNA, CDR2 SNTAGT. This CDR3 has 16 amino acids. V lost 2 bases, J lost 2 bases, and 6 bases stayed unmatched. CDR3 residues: CASSDDAGGPTDTQYF. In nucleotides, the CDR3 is TGTGCCAGCAGTGACGACGCGGGGGGACCCACAGATACGCAGTATTTT.

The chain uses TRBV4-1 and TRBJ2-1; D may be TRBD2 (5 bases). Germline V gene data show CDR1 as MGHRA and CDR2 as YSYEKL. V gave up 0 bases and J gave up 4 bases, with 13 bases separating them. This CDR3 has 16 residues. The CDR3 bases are TGCGCCAGCAGCCAAGAACTAGTCAATCCGTACAATGAGCAGTTCTTC. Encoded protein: CASSQELVNPYNEQFF.

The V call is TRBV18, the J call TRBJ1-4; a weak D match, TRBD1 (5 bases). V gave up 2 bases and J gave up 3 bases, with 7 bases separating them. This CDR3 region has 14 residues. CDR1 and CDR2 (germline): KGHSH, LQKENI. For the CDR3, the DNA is TGTGCCAGCTCACCAGGGGCGGCTAATGAAAAACTGTTTTTT. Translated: CASSPGAANEKLFF.

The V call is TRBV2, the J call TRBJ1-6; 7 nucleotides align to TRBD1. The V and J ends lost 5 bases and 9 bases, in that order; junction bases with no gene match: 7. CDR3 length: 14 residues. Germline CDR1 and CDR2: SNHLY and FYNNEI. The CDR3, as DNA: TGTGCCAGCAGTCCGGGACAGAGCGGTTCACCCCTCCACTTT. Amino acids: CASSPGQSGSPLHF. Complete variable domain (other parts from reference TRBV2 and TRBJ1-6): EPEVTQTPSHQVTQMGQEVILRCVPISNHLYFYWYRQILGQKVEFLVSFYNNEISEKSEIFDDQFSVERPDGSNFTLKIRSTKLEDSAMYFCASSPGQSGSPLHFGNGTRLTVT.

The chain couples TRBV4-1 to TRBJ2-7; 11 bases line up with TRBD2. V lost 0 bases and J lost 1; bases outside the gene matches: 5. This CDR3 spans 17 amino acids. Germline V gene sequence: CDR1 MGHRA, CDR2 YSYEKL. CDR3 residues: CASSQDRPSGGSYEQYF. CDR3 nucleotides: TGCGCCAGCAGCCAAGATCGGCCTAGCGGGGGGTCCTACGAGCAGTACTTC.